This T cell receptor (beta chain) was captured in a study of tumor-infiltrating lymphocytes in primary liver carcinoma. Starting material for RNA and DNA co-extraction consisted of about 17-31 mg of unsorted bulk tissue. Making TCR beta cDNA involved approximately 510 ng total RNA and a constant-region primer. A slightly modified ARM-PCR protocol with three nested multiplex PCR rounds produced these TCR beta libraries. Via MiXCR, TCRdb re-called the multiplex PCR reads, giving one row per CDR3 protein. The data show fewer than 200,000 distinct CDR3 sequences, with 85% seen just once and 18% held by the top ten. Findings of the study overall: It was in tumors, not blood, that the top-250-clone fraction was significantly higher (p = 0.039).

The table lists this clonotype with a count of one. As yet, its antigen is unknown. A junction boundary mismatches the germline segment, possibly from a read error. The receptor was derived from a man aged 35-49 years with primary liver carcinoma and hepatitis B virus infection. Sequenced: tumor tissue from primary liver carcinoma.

This CDR3 reads CARSFRGAGNAIYF. Written as DNA, the CDR3 is TGTGCCAGGAGTTTTAGGGGGGCTGGAAACGCCATATATTTT. The V and J genes are TRBV12-3 or TRBV12-4 and TRBJ1-3, with D maybe TRBD1 (6 bases). The CDR3 is made up of 14 amino acids.